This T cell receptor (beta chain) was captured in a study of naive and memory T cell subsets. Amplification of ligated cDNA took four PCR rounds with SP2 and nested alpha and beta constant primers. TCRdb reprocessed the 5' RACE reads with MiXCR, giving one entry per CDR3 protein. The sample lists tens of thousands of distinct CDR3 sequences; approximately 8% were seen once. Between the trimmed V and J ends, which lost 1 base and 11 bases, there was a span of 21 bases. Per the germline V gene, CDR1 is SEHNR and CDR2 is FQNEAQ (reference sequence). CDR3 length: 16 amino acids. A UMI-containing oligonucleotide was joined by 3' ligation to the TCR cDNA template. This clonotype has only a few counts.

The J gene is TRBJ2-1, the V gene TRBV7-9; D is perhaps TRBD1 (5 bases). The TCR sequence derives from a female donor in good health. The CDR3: CASSLGGEQAKGKQFF. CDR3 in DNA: TGTGCCAGCAGCTTAGGGGGCGAACAGGCCAAGGGCAAGCAGTTCTTC. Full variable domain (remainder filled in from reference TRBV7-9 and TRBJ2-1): DTGVSQNPRHKITKRGQNVTFRCDPISEHNRLYWYRQTLGQGPEFLTYFQNEAQLEKSRLLSDRFSAERPKGSFSTLEIQRTEQGDSAMYLCASSLGGEQAKGKQFFGPGTRLTVL.